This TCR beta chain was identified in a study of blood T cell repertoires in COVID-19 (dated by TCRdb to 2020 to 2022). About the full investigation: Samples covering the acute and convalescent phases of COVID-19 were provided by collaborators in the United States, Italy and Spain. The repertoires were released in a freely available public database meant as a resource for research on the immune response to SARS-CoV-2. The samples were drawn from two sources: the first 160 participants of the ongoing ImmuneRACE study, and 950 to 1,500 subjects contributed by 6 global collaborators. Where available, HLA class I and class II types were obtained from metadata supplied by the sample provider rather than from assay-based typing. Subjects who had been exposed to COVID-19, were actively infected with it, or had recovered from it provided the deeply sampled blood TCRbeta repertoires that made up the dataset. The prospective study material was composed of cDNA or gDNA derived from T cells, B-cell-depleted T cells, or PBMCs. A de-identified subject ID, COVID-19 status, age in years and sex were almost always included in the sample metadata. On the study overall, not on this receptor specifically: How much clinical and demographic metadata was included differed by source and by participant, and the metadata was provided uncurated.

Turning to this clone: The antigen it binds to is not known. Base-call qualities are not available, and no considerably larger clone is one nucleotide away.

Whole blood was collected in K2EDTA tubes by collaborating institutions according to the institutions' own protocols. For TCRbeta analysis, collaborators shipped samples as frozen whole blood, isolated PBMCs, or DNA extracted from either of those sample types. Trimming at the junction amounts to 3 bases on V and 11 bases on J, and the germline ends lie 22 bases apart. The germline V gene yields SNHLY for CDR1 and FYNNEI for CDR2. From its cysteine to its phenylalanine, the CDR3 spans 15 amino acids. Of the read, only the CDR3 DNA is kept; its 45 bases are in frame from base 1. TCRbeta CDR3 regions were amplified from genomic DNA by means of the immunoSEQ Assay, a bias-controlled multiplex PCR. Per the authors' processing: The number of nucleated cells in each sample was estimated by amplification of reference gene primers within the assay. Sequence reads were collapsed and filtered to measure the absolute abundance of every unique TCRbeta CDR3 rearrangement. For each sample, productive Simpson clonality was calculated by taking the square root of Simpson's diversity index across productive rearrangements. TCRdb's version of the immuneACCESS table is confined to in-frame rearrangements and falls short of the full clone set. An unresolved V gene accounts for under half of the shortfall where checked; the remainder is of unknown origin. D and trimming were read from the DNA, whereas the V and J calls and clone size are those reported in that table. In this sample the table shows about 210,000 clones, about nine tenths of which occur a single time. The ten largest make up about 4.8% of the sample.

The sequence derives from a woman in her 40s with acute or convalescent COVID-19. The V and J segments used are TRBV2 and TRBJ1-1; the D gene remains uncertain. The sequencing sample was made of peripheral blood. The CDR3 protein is CASSDETMRTREAFF. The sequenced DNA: TGTGCCAGCAGTGATGAAACGATGCGTACAAGGGAGGCTTTCTTT.